The 14 T cell receptor beta chains reported below all come from one sample, sequenced in a study of shared clonotypes between healthy human individuals. CD8 cells regarded as naive lacked CD45RO, were positively chosen for CCR7, and omitted terminally differentiated effector memory CD45RA+ cells. The protocol was immunoSEQ multiplex PCR, while the TCRdb copy is restricted to in-frame clones and leaves out a portion. Altogether just over 2,000,000 clones are present, about 95% being singletons, with the ten largest covering more than 0.95%. Sequencing was performed on naive CD8+ T cells sorted from blood. The receptors stem from a man aged 18 to 29 in good health.

The CDR3 protein is CASSGGQGTQPQHF. The DNA of the CDR3 is TGTGCCAGCAGTGGGGGACAGGGGACTCAGCCCCAGCATTTT. This chain uses TRBV25-1 with TRBJ1-5; 10 positions match TRBD1. The V gene end was trimmed by 4 bases and the J gene end by 6 bases; junction bases not matched to a gene: 3. The CDR3 spans 14 residues. Germline CDR1 reads MGHDK; CDR2 reads SYGVNS.

This clone was detected once. The chain is built from TRBV6-1 and TRBJ2-3; no definite D call. V lost 1 base, J lost 2 bases, and 13 bases lay in between. CDR3 size: 16 residues. The germline V gene has CDR1 MNHNS and CDR2 SASEGT. DNA for the CDR3: TGTGCCAGCAGTGAAGTGTCCGGGCCCCCCACAGATACGCAGTATTTT. Protein product: CASSEVSGPPTDTQYF.

The chain employs TRBV27 and TRBJ2-1; TRBD2 agrees at 11 bases. CDR3 length: 16 residues. The V segment lost 4 bases and the J segment 8 bases; nucleotides outside the gene matches: 10. Germline V gene lookup returns CDR1 MNHEY and CDR2 SMNVEV (reference sequence). CDR3 amino acids: CASSSSTSGVQDEQFF. The CDR3 nucleotides read TGTGCCAGCAGTTCCTCGACTAGCGGGGTACAGGATGAGCAGTTCTTC.

Points on this clone: In the same sample, other DNA sequences code for this CDR3. This CDR3 is CASSLGGPYEQYF. CDR3 DNA sequence: TGTGCCAGCAGCTTAGGGGGCCCCTACGAGCAGTACTTC. The rearrangement uses TRBV11-2 and TRBJ2-7, with D tentatively TRBD1 (5 bases). Trimming took off 1 base at V and 2 bases at J, with 6 bases between the two ends. Germline lookup yields CDR1 SGHAT and CDR2 FQNNGV. The CDR3 sequence is 13 residues long.

The chain employs TRBV7-9 and TRBJ1-1; D possibly corresponds to TRBD1 (6 bases). Trimming took 5 bases from V and 1 from J, leaving 8 bases between them. This CDR3 is 13 amino acids long. Germline V gene data show CDR1 as SEHNR and CDR2 as FQNEAQ (reference sequence). This CDR3 is CASSRTENTEAFF. The CDR3, as DNA: TGTGCCAGCAGCAGGACAGAGAACACTGAAGCTTTCTTT.

The rearrangement uses TRBV6-1 and TRBJ2-2; D unresolved. Germline-derived CDR1 and CDR2 are MNHNS and SASEGT. Trimming cost V 1 base and J 2 bases, with 8 bases left between them. This CDR3 has 15 residues. CDR3 nucleotide sequence: TGTGCCAGCAGTGAAGTAAAGGGTAACACCGGGGAGCTGTTTTTT. Its translation is CASSEVKGNTGELFF.

The V call is TRBV4-3, the J call TRBJ1-6, with a tentative D call TRBD1 (5 bases). The germline gives CDR1 LGHNA, CDR2 YSLEER. Trimming left V 3 bases short and J 7 bases short, with 16 bases between. This CDR3 region has 16 residues. The CDR3: CASSHHMGGHNSPLHF. Written as DNA, the CDR3 is TGCGCCAGCAGCCATCACATGGGTGGACACAATTCACCCCTCCACTTT.

Concerning this clone: The sample carries other DNA sequences with the same CDR3. The genes are TRBV19 and TRBJ1-1; D may be TRBD1 (5 bases). Germline CDR1 LNHDA, CDR2 SQIVND (reference sequence). V lost 4 bases to trimming and J lost 3 bases, with 9 bases between them. The CDR3 runs 13 residues. The CDR3 protein is CASSTGGYTEAFF. The CDR3 DNA reads as TGTGCCAGTAGTACGGGGGGATACACTGAAGCTTTCTTT. The whole variable domain, filled in from reference TRBV19 and TRBJ1-1, reads DGGITQSPKYLFRKEGQNVTLSCEQNLNHDAMYWYRQDPGQGLRLIYYSQIVNDFQKGDIAEGYSVSREKKESFPLTVTSAQKNPTAFYLCASSTGGYTEAFFGQGTRLTVV.

The V call is TRBV10-3, the J call TRBJ2-7; 7 bases fit TRBD1. Germline loops: CDR1 ENHRY, CDR2 SYGVKD. V shed 6 bases, J shed 0 bases, and the junction held 8 bases outside the gene matches. This CDR3 is 15 amino acids long. CDR3 sequence: CAISKTGDNSYEQYF. In nucleotides, the CDR3 is TGTGCCATCAGCAAAACAGGGGATAACTCCTACGAGCAGTACTTC.

The chain uses TRBV27 and TRBJ2-7; tentative D call: TRBD1 (6 bases). V shed 0 bases and J shed 4 bases, with 16 bases lying between them. The CDR3 has 16 amino acids. In germline, CDR1 is MNHEY, CDR2 SMNVEV (reference sequence). The CDR3, as DNA: TGTGCCAGCAGTTTATCTCCGGACGGCAGGGGATACGAGCAGTACTTC. This codes for CASSLSPDGRGYEQYF.

The CDR3 sequence: CAWSVGSGGGADTQYF. CDR3 sequence (DNA): TGTGCCTGGAGTGTAGGGAGCGGGGGTGGTGCAGATACGCAGTATTTT. The genes are TRBV30 and TRBJ2-3; the match to TRBD2 covers 8 bases. The CDR3 is 16 residues long. The V gene's germline CDR1 is GTSNPN and CDR2 SVGIG (reference sequence). After removal of 0 bases from V and 4 bases from J, the junction contained 9 bases not matched to a gene. The complete variable domain, with remaining parts taken from reference TRBV30 and TRBJ2-3, reads SQTIHQWPATLVQPVGSPLSLECTVEGTSNPNLYWYRQAAGRGLQLLFYSVGIGQISSEVPQNLSASRPQDRQFILSSKKLLLSDSGFYLCAWSVGSGGGADTQYFGPGTRLTVL.

This clone occurred a few times. Other DNA sequences in this specimen translate into the identical CDR3. V usage is TRBV28 and J usage is TRBJ2-7, with D possibly being TRBD1 (5 bases). The germline V gene encodes CDR1 MDHEN and CDR2 SYDVKM. The CDR3 is 13 amino acids. V was trimmed by 4 bases and J by 1 base, leaving 8 bases between them. The CDR3 DNA is TGTGCCAGCAGTTCGACAGATTCCTACGAGCAGTACTTC. Amino acids: CASSSTDSYEQYF.

The gene calls are TRBV27 and TRBJ1-2; no reliable D call. The CDR3 has 13 amino acids. The germline V gene encodes CDR1 MNHEY and CDR2 SMNVEV (reference sequence). Trimming cost V 10 bases and J 5 bases, with 17 bases left between them. The CDR3 spells CATSSSSGYGYTF. The CDR3 DNA sequence: TGTGCCACCTCCAGCTCCTCGGGGTATGGCTACACCTTC.

The rearrangement joins TRBV15 to TRBJ2-4; 11 nucleotides line up with TRBD1. V lost 7 bases and J lost 2; bases outside the gene matches: 4. The CDR3 is 15 residues long. CDR1 is LNHNV and CDR2 is YYDKDF in the germline V gene (reference sequence). This CDR3 is CATTGQGATKNIQYF. DNA for the CDR3: TGTGCCACCACCGGACAGGGGGCCACCAAAAACATTCAGTACTTC.